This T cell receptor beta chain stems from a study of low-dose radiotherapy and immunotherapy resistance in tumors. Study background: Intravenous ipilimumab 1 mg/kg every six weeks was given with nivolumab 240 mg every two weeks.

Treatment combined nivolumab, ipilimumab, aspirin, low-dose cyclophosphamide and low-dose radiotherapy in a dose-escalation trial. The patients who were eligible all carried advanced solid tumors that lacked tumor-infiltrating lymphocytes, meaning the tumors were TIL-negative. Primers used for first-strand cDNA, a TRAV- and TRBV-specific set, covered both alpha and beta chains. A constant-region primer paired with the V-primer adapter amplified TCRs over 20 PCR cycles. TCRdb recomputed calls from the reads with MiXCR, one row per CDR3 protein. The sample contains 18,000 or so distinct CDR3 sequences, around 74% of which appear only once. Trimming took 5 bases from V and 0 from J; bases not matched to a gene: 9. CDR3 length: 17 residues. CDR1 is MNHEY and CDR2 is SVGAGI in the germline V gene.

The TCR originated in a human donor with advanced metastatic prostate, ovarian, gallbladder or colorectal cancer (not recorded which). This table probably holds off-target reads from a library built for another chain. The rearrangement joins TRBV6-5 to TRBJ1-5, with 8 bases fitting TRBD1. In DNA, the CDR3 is TGTGCCAGCAGTCGAGGACAGGGAGTAGGTAGCAATCAGCCCCAGCATTTT. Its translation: CASSRGQGVGSNQPQHF.